This TCR beta chain derives from a study of T cell responses to AZD1222 COVID-19 vaccine. The table came from immunoSEQ multiplex PCR; TCRdb's copy has only in-frame clones and leaves some out. The data contain about 150,000 clones, around 90% of them singletons. V shed 1 base and J shed 1 base, with 16 bases lying between them. This CDR3 spans 17 amino acids. CDR1 LGHNA and CDR2 YNFKEQ come from the germline V gene. Specimen: peripheral blood, collected 28 days after the second AZD1222 dose. The rearrangement links TRBV4-2 to TRBJ2-5, with D possibly called TRBD1 or TRBD2 (5 bases each). This clonotype originated in an adult who received the AZD1222 COVID-19 vaccine. The CDR3 region is CASSQVGEGSRQETQYF. The CDR3 DNA sequence: TGTGCCAGCAGCCAAGTGGGGGAAGGGAGTCGCCAAGAGACCCAGTACTTC.